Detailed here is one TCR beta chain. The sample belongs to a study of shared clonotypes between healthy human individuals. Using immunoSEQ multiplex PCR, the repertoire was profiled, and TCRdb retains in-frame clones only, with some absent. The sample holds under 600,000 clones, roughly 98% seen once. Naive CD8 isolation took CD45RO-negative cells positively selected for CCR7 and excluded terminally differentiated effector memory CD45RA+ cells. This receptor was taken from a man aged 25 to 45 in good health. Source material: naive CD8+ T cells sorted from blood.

The CDR3 region is CASSVSRVSGRNTGELFF. DNA for the CDR3: TGTGCCAGCAGCGTTAGCAGGGTTAGCGGGAGAAACACCGGGGAGCTGTTTTTT. The rearrangement links TRBV7-9 to TRBJ2-2; 9 nucleotides match TRBD2. The CDR3 is made up of 18 amino acids. Germline lookup yields CDR1 SEHNR and CDR2 FQNEAQ (reference sequence). After removal of 5 bases from V and 2 bases from J, the junction contained 12 bases not matched to a gene.